A single sample gave rise to the 19 T cell receptor beta chains below, sequenced in a study of blood T cell repertoires in COVID-19. Profiled with immunoSEQ multiplex PCR; TCRdb holds only in-frame clones, not every one. Among a few hundred thousand clones, about 90% were seen once, and the ten largest hold roughly 10%. The sequencing input was peripheral blood. The source of these receptors is a woman younger than 45 with COVID-19, enrolled during active disease.

The V and J genes are TRBV4-1 and TRBJ2-7, with 8 bases that match TRBD2. Germline CDR1 MGHRA, CDR2 YSYEKL. The CDR3 is 15 residues long. V was clipped by 1 base and J by 3 bases; unmatched bases: 5. For the CDR3, the DNA is TGCGCCAGCAGCCAAGTATTGGGACTAGACTACGAGCAGTACTTC. Translated, it gives CASSQVLGLDYEQYF.

CDR3 protein: CASSLGGRNQPQHF. CDR3 nucleotides: TGTGCCAGCAGCTTAGGGGGGCGAAATCAGCCCCAGCATTTT. The chain joins TRBV7-9 to TRBJ1-5; possible D gene TRBD1, 6 bases. The length of the CDR3 is 14 residues. The germline V gene has CDR1 SEHNR and CDR2 FQNEAQ (reference sequence). V was trimmed by 1 base and J by 4 bases, leaving 8 bases between them.

The V and J genes are TRBV6-5 and TRBJ2-7, with D possibly matching TRBD1 (5 bases). The CDR3 is 15 residues long. Per germline, CDR1 MNHEY and CDR2 SVGAGI. The V end was cut by 3 bases, the J end by 6 bases, with 18 bases between. CDR3 sequence reads: CASSYSPGSPSEQYF. The CDR3 region has the DNA TGTGCCAGCAGTTATAGTCCAGGGTCTCCTAGCGAGCAGTACTTC.

The V call is TRBV7-2, the J call TRBJ2-3; 11 bases map to TRBD2. Trimming at V came to 5 bases and at J to 6 bases, leaving 10 bases not matched to a gene. This CDR3 spans 16 amino acids. In germline, CDR1 is SGHTA, CDR2 FQGNSA. Written as DNA, the CDR3 is TGTGCCAGCAGCCCTTATAGCGGGAGGGCCGCGGATACGCAGTATTTT. It codes for CASSPYSGRAADTQYF.

V usage is TRBV19 and J usage is TRBJ2-7, with TRBD2 identical over 10 bases. CDR3 length: 15 residues. V was pared by 5 bases and J by 3 bases, with 7 bases of the junction left unmatched. CDR1 is LNHDA and CDR2 is SQIVND in the germline V gene (reference sequence). CDR3 residues: CASSRAGGSGYEQYF. In DNA, the CDR3 is TGTGCCAGTAGTCGAGCGGGAGGGTCAGGCTACGAGCAGTACTTC.

V gene TRBV3-1 (or the pseudogene TRBV3-2) combines with J gene TRBJ2-3; the match to TRBD2 covers 12 bases. Germline values: CDR1 LGHDT, CDR2 YNNKEL (reference sequence). The CDR3 loop spans 17 amino acids. V was pared by 5 bases and J by 2 bases, with 8 bases of the junction left unmatched. CDR3 residues: CASSKTSGGLHTDTQYF. The CDR3 DNA is TGTGCCAGCAGCAAGACTAGCGGGGGACTTCACACAGATACGCAGTATTTT.

The chain uses TRBV5-1 and TRBJ2-1; 10 nucleotides align to TRBD2. The CDR3 sequence is 17 residues long. Germline trimming cut 1 base from V and 1 base from J; bases unmatched to any gene: 5. CDR1 and CDR2 (germline): SGHRS, YFSETQ. In DNA, the CDR3 is TGCGCCAGCAGCTTGTTTAGCGGGAGGTCATCCTACAATGAGCAGTTCTTC. Its translation: CASSLFSGRSSYNEQFF.

CDR3 bases: TGTGCCAGTAGTATTATAGCGGGAGGGCCAGGTGTTGAGCAGTTCTTC. Its protein is CASSIIAGGPGVEQFF. The rearrangement links TRBV19 to TRBJ2-1; 11 bases fit TRBD2. The CDR3 is 16 residues long. The V segment lost 3 bases and the J segment 9 bases; nucleotides outside the gene matches: 10. The germline gives CDR1 LNHDA, CDR2 SQIVND (reference sequence).

The chain recombines TRBV5-1 with TRBJ2-7; weak D call: TRBD1 (5 bases). Germline V gives CDR1 SGHRS, CDR2 YFSETQ. With 2 bases removed from V and 4 bases from J, the gap between germline ends came to 16 bases. There are 15 residues in the CDR3. CDR3: CASSFQDTPGYEQYF. In nucleotides, the CDR3 is TGCGCCAGCAGCTTCCAGGACACGCCTGGGTACGAGCAGTACTTC.

The CDR3 bases are TGTGCCATCAGTGGAAACAGGGCGGCAAGGAGCTCCTACGAGCAGTACTTC. Its translation: CAISGNRAARSSYEQYF. The chain carries TRBV10-3 and TRBJ2-7, with a possible D match to TRBD1 (6 bases). V lost 4 bases to trimming and J lost 0 bases, with 19 bases between them. CDR3 length equals 17 residues. The germline CDR1 and CDR2 sequences are ENHRY and SYGVKD.

The chain links TRBV30 to TRBJ1-5; D is possibly TRBD1 (5 bases). This CDR3 is 13 amino acids long. The V and J ends lost 2 bases and 3 bases respectively, with 8 bases between them. CDR1 is GTSNPN and CDR2 is SVGIG in the germline V gene (reference sequence). DNA of the CDR3: TGTGCCTGGAGTCAGGGCTCCAATCAGCCCCAGCATTTT. Protein: CAWSQGSNQPQHF.

The chain couples TRBV27 to TRBJ2-1; D is possibly TRBD1 (6 bases). The V and J ends lost 5 bases and 7 bases respectively, with 12 bases between them. The CDR3 length is 13 residues. The germline gives CDR1 MNHEY, CDR2 SMNVEV (reference sequence). The DNA for the CDR3 is TGTGCCAGCAGTCTTAACAGGGCAAATGAGCAGTTCTTC. Its protein is CASSLNRANEQFF.

This clone was found once. J is TRBJ2-5 and V is TRBV30; 8 nucleotides agree with TRBD1. Germline V gene sequence: CDR1 GTSNPN, CDR2 SVGIG (reference sequence). The CDR3 runs to 13 residues. The CDR3 sequence: CASGQGLQETQYF. In nucleotides, the CDR3 is TGTGCTTCCGGACAGGGCCTCCAAGAGACCCAGTACTTC.

This chain uses TRBV5-6 with TRBJ1-5; 9 nucleotides match TRBD1. The length of the CDR3 is 18 residues. Unmatched junction bases numbered 7, after V lost 0 bases and J lost 0 bases. Germline V gene sequence: CDR1 SGHDT, CDR2 YYEEEE. The CDR3 loop is CASSLAGTGHYSNQPQHF. The CDR3 nucleotides read TGTGCCAGCAGCTTGGCCGGGACAGGGCACTATAGCAATCAGCCCCAGCATTTT.

This clone was picked up a small number of times. The chain joins TRBV19 to TRBJ2-7; 7 bases are a match to TRBD1. Germline CDR1 and CDR2: LNHDA and SQIVND (reference sequence). This CDR3 contains 14 residues. V dropped 4 bases and J dropped 6; count of bases not matched to a gene: 9. The CDR3 loop is CASSSGQATGEQYF. The CDR3 nucleotides are TGTGCCAGTAGTAGTGGACAGGCGACGGGCGAGCAGTACTTC.

The chain is built from TRBV7-2 and TRBJ2-6; TRBD1 agrees at 7 bases. The V and J ends lost 5 bases and 2 bases, in that order; junction bases with no gene match: 6. The CDR3 consists of 16 residues. The germline gives CDR1 SGHTA, CDR2 FQGNSA. DNA of the CDR3: TGTGCCAGCAGCGTACCACAGGGGACTGGGGCCAACGTCCTGACTTTC. This codes for CASSVPQGTGANVLTF. Using reference TRBV7-2 and TRBJ2-6 for the parts outside the CDR3, the full variable domain is GAGVSQSPSNKVTEKGKDVELRCDPISGHTALYWYRQSLGQGLEFLIYFQGNSAPDKSGLPSDRFSAERTGGSVSTLTIQRTQQEDSAVYLCASSVPQGTGANVLTFGAGSRLTVL.

This chain connects TRBV6-2 or TRBV6-3 to TRBJ2-2, with D perhaps matching TRBD1 (5 bases). Trimming took 5 bases from V and 2 from J, leaving 15 bases between them. Germline lookup yields CDR1 MNHEY and CDR2 SVGEGT. The CDR3 loop spans 16 amino acids. CDR3 DNA: TGTGCCAGCAGTGCACAGGAGATCCTTAACACCGGGGAGCTGTTTTTT. This codes for CASSAQEILNTGELFF.

The chain joins TRBV9 to TRBJ2-5; 10 bases map to TRBD1. The CDR3 contains 14 residues. Germline V CDR1 and CDR2: SGDLS, YYNGEE. Trimming removed 6 bases from V and 5 bases from J; junction bases left unmatched: 7. CDR3 DNA sequence: TGTGCCAGCACAGGGACAGGGGAAACGGAGACCCAGTACTTC. It codes for CASTGTGETETQYF.

The V gene is TRBV5-1, the J gene TRBJ2-7; 8 nucleotides align to TRBD1. Per germline, CDR1 SGHRS and CDR2 YFSETQ. The CDR3 has 16 amino acids. V shed 0 bases and J 6 bases; nucleotides not matched to a gene: 11. CDR3 region: CASSLGEPGGAGEQYF. DNA for the CDR3: TGCGCCAGCAGCTTGGGGGAGCCAGGGGGCGCGGGCGAGCAGTACTTC.